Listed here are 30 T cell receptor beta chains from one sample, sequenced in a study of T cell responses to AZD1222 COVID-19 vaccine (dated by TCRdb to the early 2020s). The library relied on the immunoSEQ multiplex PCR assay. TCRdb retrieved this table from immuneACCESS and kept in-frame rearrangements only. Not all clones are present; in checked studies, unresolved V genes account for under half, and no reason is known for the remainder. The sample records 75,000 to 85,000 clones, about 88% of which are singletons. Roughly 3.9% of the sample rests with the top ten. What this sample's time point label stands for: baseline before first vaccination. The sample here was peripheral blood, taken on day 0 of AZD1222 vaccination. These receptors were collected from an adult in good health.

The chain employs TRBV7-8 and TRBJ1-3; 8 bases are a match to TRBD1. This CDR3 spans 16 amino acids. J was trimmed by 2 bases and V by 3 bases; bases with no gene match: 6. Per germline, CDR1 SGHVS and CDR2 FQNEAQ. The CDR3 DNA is TGTGCCAGCAGCTTGTTGGACAGGGTGGCTGGAAACACCATATATTTT. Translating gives CASSLLDRVAGNTIYF. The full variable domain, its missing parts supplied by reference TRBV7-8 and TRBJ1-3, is GAGVSQSPRYKVAKRGQDVALRCDPISGHVSLFWYQQALGQGPEFLTYFQNEAQLDKSGLPSDRFFAERPEGSVSTLKIQRTQQEDSAVYLCASSLLDRVAGNTIYFGEGSWLTVV.

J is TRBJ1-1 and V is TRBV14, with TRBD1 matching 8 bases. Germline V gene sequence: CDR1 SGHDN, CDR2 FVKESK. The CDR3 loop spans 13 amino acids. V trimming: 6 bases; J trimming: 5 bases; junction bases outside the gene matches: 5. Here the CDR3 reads CASSLGQGTEAFF. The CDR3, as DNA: TGTGCCAGCAGTCTCGGACAGGGAACTGAAGCTTTCTTT.

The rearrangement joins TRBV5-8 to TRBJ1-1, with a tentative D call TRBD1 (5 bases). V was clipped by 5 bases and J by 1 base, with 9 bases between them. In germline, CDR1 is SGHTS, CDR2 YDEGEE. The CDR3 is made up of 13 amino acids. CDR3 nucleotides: TGTGCCAGCAGACCCGACAGGAACACTGAAGCTTTCTTT. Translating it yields CASRPDRNTEAFF.

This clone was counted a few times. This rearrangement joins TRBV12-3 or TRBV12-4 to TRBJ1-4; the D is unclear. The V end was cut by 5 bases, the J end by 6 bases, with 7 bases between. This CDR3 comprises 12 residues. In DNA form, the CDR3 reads TGTGCCAGCAGTGACGTACATGAAAAACTGTTTTTT. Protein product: CASSDVHEKLFF.

CDR3 amino acids: CASSPESMNTEAFF. Here the CDR3 DNA reads TGTGCCAGCTCACCTGAGAGCATGAACACTGAAGCTTTCTTT. The chain carries TRBV18 and TRBJ1-1; no reliable D call. Germline lookup yields CDR1 KGHSH and CDR2 LQKENI. V was clipped by 3 bases and J by 0 bases, with 8 bases between them. This CDR3 spans 14 amino acids.

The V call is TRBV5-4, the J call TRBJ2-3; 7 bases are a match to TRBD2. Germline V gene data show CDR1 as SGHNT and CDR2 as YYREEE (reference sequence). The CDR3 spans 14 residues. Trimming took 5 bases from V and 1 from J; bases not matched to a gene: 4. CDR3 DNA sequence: TGTGCCAGCAGTGGGGGGGAACGCACAGATACGCAGTATTTT. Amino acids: CASSGGERTDTQYF.

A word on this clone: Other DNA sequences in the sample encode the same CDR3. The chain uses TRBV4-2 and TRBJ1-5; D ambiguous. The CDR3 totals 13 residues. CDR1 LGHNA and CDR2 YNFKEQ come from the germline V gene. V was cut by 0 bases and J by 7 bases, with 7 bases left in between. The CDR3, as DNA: TGTGCCAGCAGCCAAGATTTGGAACAGCCCCAGCATTTT. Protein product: CASSQDLEQPQHF.

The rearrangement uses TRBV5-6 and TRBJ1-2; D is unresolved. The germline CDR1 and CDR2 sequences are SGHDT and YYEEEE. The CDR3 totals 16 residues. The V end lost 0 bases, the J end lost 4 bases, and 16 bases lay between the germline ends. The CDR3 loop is CASSLEEYSTFYGYTF. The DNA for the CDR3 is TGTGCCAGCAGCTTGGAGGAGTACAGTACCTTCTATGGCTACACCTTC.

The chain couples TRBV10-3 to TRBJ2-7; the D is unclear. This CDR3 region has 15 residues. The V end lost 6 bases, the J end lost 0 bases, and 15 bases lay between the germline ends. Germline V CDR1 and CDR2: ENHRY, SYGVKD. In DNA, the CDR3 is TGTGCCATCAGCCCCCGAGGCCTAGGCTCCTACGAGCAGTACTTC. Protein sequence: CAISPRGLGSYEQYF.

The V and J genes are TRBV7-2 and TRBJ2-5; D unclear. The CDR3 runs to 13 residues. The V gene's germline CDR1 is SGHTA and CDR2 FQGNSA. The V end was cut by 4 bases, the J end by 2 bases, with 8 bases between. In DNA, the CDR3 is TGTGCCAGCAGCTCCAATGTGCAAGAGACCCAGTACTTC. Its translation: CASSSNVQETQYF. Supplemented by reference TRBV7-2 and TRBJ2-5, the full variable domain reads GAGVSQSPSNKVTEKGKDVELRCDPISGHTALYWYRQSLGQGLEFLIYFQGNSAPDKSGLPSDRFSAERTGGSVSTLTIQRTQQEDSAVYLCASSSNVQETQYFGPGTRLLVL.

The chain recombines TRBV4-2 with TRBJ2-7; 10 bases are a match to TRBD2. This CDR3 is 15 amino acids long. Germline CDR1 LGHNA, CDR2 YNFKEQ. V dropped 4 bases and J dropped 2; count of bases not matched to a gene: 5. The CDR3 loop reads CASSLASGGAYEQYF. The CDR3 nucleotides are TGTGCCAGCAGCCTCGCTAGCGGGGGTGCCTACGAGCAGTACTTC.

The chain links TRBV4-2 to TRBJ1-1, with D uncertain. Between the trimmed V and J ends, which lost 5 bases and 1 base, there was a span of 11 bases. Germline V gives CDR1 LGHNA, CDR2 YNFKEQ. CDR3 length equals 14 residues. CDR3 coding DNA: TGTGCCAGCAGCGCATTTTTGGGGAACACTGAAGCTTTCTTT. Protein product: CASSAFLGNTEAFF.

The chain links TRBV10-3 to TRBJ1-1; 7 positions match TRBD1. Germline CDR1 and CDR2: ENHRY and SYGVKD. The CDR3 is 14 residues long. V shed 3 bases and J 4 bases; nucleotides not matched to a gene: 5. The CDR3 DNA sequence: TGTGCCATCAGTGATCAGGGGGAAAGCACTGAAGCTTTCTTT. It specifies CAISDQGESTEAFF.

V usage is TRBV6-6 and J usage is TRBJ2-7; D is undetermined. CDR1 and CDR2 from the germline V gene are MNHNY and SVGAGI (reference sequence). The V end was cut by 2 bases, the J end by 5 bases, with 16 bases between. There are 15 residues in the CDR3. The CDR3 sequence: CASSYPLKGVNEQYF. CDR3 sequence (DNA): TGTGCCAGCAGTTACCCACTAAAGGGTGTGAACGAGCAGTACTTC.

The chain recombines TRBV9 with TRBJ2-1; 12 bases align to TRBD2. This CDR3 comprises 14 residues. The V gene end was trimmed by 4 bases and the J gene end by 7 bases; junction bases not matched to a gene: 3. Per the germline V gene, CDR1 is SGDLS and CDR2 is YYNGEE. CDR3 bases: TGTGCCAGCAGCCCAGGACTAGCGGGGAATGAGCAGTTCTTC. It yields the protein CASSPGLAGNEQFF.

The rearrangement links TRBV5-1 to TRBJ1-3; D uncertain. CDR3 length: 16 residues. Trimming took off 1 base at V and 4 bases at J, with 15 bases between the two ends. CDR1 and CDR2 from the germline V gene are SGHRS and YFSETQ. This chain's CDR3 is CASSLNAEPWGNTIYF. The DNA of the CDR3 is TGCGCCAGCAGCTTGAATGCCGAACCTTGGGGAAACACCATATATTTT.

CDR3 sequence (DNA): TGTGCCAGCACCCCCCGGACAGGGGCCGACGAGCAGTACTTC. Its translation: CASTPRTGADEQYF. J is TRBJ2-7 and V is TRBV28; TRBD1 matches at 9 bases. Germline V lookup: CDR1 MDHEN, CDR2 SYDVKM. V was clipped by 7 bases and J by 5 bases; unmatched bases: 9. The CDR3 extends over 14 amino acids.

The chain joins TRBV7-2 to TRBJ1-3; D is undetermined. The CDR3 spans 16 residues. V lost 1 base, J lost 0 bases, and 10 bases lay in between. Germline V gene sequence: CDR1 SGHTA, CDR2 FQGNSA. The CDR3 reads CASSLVGAHSGNTIYF. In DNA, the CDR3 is TGTGCCAGCAGCTTAGTGGGAGCCCACTCTGGAAACACCATATATTTT.

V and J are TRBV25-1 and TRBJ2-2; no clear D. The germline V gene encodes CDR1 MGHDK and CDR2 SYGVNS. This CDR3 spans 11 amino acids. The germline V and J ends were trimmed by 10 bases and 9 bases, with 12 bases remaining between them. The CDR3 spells CATSVSRELFF. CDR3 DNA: TGTGCCACCAGCGTTTCCCGGGAGCTGTTTTTT.

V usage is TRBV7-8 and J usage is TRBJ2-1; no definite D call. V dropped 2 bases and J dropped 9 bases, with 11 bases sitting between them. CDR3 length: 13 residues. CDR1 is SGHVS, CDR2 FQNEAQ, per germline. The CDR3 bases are TGTGCCAGCAGCTTATCAGGAGTGAGTGAGCAGTTCTTC. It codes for CASSLSGVSEQFF.

The CDR3 DNA follows: TGTGCCAGCTCACTCACAGGAACCGATGGCTACACCTTC. Protein product: CASSLTGTDGYTF. The genes are TRBV18 and TRBJ1-2, with D perhaps matching TRBD1 (5 bases). The CDR3 consists of 13 residues. Trimming cost V 4 bases and J 6 bases, with 12 bases left between them. CDR1 and CDR2 (germline): KGHSH, LQKENI.

The CDR3 spells CASSLFPLAGTASGELFF. The CDR3 DNA follows: TGTGCCAGCAGCTTATTCCCCCTAGCGGGAACAGCGTCCGGGGAGCTGTTTTTT. The chain has TRBV7-2 and TRBJ2-2, with 9 bases matching TRBD2. With V trimmed by 2 bases and J by 6 bases, 13 bases remained unmatched. This CDR3 spans 18 amino acids. Per germline, CDR1 SGHTA and CDR2 FQGNSA.

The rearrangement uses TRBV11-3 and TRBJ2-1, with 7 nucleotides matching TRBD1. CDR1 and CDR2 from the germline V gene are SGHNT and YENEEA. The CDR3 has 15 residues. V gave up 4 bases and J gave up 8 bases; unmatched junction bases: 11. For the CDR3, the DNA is TGTGCCAGCAGCTCGGGACAGCGTGGGGTGTATGAGCAGTTCTTC. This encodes CASSSGQRGVYEQFF.

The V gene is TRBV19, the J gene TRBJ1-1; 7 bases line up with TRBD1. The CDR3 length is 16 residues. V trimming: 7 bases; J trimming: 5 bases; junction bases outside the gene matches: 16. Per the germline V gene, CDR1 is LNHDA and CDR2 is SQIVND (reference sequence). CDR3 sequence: CASTVPATGERTEAFF. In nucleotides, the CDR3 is TGTGCCAGTACCGTCCCGGCAACAGGGGAGAGGACTGAAGCTTTCTTT.

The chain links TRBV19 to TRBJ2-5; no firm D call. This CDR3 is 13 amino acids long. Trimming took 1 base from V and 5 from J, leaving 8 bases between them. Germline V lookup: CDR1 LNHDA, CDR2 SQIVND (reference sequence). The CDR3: CASSIGQRETQYF. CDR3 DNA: TGTGCCAGTAGTATAGGCCAGAGGGAGACCCAGTACTTC.

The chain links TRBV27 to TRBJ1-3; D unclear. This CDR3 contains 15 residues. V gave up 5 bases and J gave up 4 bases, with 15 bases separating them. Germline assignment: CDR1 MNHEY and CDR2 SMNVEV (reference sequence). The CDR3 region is CASSPSAGEGNTIYF. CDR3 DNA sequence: TGTGCCAGCAGTCCTTCGGCAGGAGAGGGAAACACCATATATTTT.

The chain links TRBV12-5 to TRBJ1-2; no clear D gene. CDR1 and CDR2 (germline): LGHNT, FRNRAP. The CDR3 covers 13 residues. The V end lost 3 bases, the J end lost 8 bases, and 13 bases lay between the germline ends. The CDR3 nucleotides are TGTGCTAGTGGTTTATTGTCGGGGAACGGCTACACCTTC. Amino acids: CASGLLSGNGYTF.

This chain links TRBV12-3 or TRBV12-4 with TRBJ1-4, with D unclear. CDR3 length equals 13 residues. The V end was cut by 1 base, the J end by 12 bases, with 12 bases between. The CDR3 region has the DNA TGTGCCAGCAGTTTAGATGGCGCGTGGGAACTGTTTTTT. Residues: CASSLDGAWELFF.

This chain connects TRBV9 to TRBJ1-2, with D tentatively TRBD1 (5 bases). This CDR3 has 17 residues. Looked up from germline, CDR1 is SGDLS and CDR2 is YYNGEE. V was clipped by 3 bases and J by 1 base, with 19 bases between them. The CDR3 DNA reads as TGTGCCAGCAGCGCCGGGACGGTTGCTGAACTTAACTATGGCTACACCTTC. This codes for CASSAGTVAELNYGYTF.

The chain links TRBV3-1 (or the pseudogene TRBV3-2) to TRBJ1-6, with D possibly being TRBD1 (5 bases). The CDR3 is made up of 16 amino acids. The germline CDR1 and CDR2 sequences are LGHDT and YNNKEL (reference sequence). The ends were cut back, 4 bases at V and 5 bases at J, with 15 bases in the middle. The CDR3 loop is CASSPVGWGDNSPLHF. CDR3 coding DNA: TGTGCCAGCAGCCCCGTGGGGTGGGGGGATAATTCACCCCTCCACTTT.